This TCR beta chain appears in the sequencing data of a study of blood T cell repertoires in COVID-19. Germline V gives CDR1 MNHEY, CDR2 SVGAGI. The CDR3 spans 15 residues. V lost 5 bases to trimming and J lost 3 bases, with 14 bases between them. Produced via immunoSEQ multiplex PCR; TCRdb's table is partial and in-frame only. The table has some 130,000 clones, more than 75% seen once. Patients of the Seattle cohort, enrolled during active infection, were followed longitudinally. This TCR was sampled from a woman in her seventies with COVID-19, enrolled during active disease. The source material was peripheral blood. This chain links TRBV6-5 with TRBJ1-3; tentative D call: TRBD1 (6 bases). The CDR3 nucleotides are TGTGCCAGCAGTAATACAGGGTCGGGTGGAAACACCATATATTTT. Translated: CASSNTGSGGNTIYF.